This T cell receptor beta chain was obtained from a study of T-cell memory formation after mild COVID-19. cDNA libraries for TCR alpha and TCR beta, carrying sample barcodes and UMIs, came from 5'RACE with constant-segment primers. TCRdb reanalysed the 5' RACE reads using MiXCR and keeps one entry per CDR3 protein. The table includes about 410,000 distinct CDR3 sequences, around 22% detected once. This clonotype was observed a handful of times. The TCR comes from an adult woman who had mild COVID-19 (a few samples of this study predate the infection). Cell type and time point are not known. Input material: PBMCs or a T cell subset sorted from them (not recorded which).

Written as DNA, the CDR3 is TGCGCCAGCAGCCAAGCCTCACAGGGTAGCTACGAGCAGTACTTC. Protein: CASSQASQGSYEQYF. The chain links TRBV4-1 to TRBJ2-7; a weak D match, TRBD1 (6 bases). Deletions cut 1 base from V and 3 bases from J, with 13 bases between. This CDR3 is built from 15 residues. Germline CDR1 reads MGHRA; CDR2 reads YSYEKL.